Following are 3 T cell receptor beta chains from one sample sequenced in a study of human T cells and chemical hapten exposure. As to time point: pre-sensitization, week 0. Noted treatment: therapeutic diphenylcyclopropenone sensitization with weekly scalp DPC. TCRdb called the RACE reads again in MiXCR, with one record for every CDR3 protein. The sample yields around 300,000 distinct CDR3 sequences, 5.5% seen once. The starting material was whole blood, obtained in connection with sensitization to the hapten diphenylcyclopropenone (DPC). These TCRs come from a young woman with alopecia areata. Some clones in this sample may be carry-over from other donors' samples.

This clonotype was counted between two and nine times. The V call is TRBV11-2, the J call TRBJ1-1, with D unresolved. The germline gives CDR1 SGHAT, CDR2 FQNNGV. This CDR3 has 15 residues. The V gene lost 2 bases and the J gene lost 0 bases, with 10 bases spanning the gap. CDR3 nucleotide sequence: TGTGCCAGCAGCTTAAATGGGGTAATGAACACTGAAGCTTTCTTT. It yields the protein CASSLNGVMNTEAFF.

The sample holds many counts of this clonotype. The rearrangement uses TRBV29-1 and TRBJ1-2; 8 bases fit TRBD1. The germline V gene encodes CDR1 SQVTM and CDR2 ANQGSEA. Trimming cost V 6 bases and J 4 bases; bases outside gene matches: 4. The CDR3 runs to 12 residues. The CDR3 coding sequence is TGCAGCGTGACCGGGACAGGCTATGGCTACACCTTC. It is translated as CSVTGTGYGYTF.

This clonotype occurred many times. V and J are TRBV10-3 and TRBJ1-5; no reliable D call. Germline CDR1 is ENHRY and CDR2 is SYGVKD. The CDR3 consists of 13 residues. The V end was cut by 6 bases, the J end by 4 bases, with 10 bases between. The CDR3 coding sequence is TGTGCCATCAGCCCAAGTCAGAATCAGCCCCAGCATTTT. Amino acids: CAISPSQNQPQHF.